The T cell receptor beta chain described here comes from a study of blood T cell repertoires in COVID-19. Overall study: In each case, the material was cDNA or gDNA derived from T cells, B-cell-depleted T cells, or PBMCs.

Per the original methods: Amplification with reference gene primers provided the estimates of nucleated cell counts. Sequenced by immunoSEQ multiplex PCR; TCRdb stores in-frame clones only, minus some. V, J and clone size derive from that table, while D and trimming were established from the DNA sequence. The data show more than 200,000 clones, over 75% seen once. The sequencing input was peripheral blood. The origin of this receptor is a woman aged 35 to 49 who had recovered from COVID-19.

CDR3 loop: CSASSAGLTISTDTQYF. The CDR3 DNA is TGCAGTGCTAGTTCCGCGGGCCTAACCATAAGCACAGATACGCAGTATTTT. The gene calls are TRBV20-1 and TRBJ2-3, with D possibly being TRBD2 (5 bases). The CDR3 contains 17 residues. Trimming shortened V by 3 bases and J by 0 bases, and 19 bases separated the two germline ends. Germline lookup yields CDR1 DFQATT and CDR2 SNEGSKA (reference sequence).